Presented here are 15 T cell receptor beta chains from one specimen sequenced in a study of long-term antiretroviral therapy in people with HIV. The run of the v3.0 immunoSEQ assay was at survey level. Measured with immunoSEQ multiplex PCR; TCRdb has only the in-frame clones, and not every one. Among 15,000 to 20,000 clones listed, around 74% were seen once. The specimen was unsorted PBMCs, collected 2.5 years before starting antiretroviral therapy. The receptors stem from a woman between 45 and 65 years old with HIV.

The chain carries TRBV7-9 and TRBJ1-1, with D possibly being TRBD1 (5 bases). Trimming removed 5 bases at V and 1 base at J, with 14 bases between. Germline V CDR1 and CDR2: SEHNR, FQNEAQ (reference sequence). The CDR3 length is 15 residues. This CDR3 reads CASSLIDSPNTEAFF. As DNA, the CDR3 is TGTGCCAGCAGCCTGATAGACAGTCCGAACACTGAAGCTTTCTTT.

This chain joins TRBV14 and TRBJ1-4; 8 bases line up with TRBD1. CDR3 length: 13 amino acids. CDR1 and CDR2 from the germline V gene are SGHDN and FVKESK. J was trimmed by 7 bases and V by 8 bases; bases with no gene match: 6. CDR3 in amino acids: CASDRGIAEKLFF. The DNA for the CDR3 is TGTGCCAGCGACAGGGGAATCGCTGAAAAACTGTTTTTT.

The genes are TRBV19 and TRBJ2-4; 9 bases agree with TRBD1. The germline V gene has CDR1 LNHDA and CDR2 SQIVND (reference sequence). The CDR3 loop spans 14 amino acids. V was clipped by 5 bases and J by 6 bases; unmatched bases: 5. The CDR3 sequence: CASSWGTGPNIQYF. The CDR3 DNA reads as TGTGCCAGTAGTTGGGGGACAGGGCCAAACATTCAGTACTTC.

The chain combines TRBV19 with TRBJ1-5, with D maybe TRBD1 (5 bases). The V and J ends lost 3 bases and 5 bases respectively, with 11 bases between them. CDR1 is LNHDA, CDR2 SQIVND, per germline (reference sequence). The CDR3 runs 14 residues. The CDR3 sequence: CASSIQGTDQPQHF. In nucleotides, the CDR3 is TGTGCCAGTAGTATCCAGGGTACCGATCAGCCCCAGCATTTT. The whole variable domain, filled in from reference TRBV19 and TRBJ1-5, reads DGGITQSPKYLFRKEGQNVTLSCEQNLNHDAMYWYRQDPGQGLRLIYYSQIVNDFQKGDIAEGYSVSREKKESFPLTVTSAQKNPTAFYLCASSIQGTDQPQHFGDGTRLSIL.

The V gene is TRBV14, the J gene TRBJ2-3; 7 nucleotides align to TRBD2. The CDR3 runs to 14 residues. Germline trimming cut 4 bases from V and 4 bases from J; bases unmatched to any gene: 5. Germline V lookup: CDR1 SGHDN, CDR2 FVKESK. The CDR3 spells CASSRGSLADTQYF. As DNA, the CDR3 is TGTGCCAGCAGCCGCGGGAGCTTGGCAGATACGCAGTATTTT.

This clone was detected once. This sequence joins TRBV9 and TRBJ2-3; 16 nucleotides align to TRBD2. V shed 4 bases and J 3 bases; nucleotides not matched to a gene: 8. The CDR3 consists of 18 residues. Germline values: CDR1 SGDLS, CDR2 YYNGEE. The CDR3 spells CASSKGTSGGVRTDTQYF. The CDR3 region has the DNA TGTGCCAGCAGCAAGGGGACTAGCGGGGGGGTTCGGACAGATACGCAGTATTTT. Full variable domain (outside the CDR3, taken from reference TRBV9 and TRBJ2-3): DSGVTQTPKHLITATGQRVTLRCSPRSGDLSVYWYQQSLDQGLQFLIQYYNGEERAKGNILERFSAQQFPDLHSELNLSSLELGDSALYFCASSKGTSGGVRTDTQYFGPGTRLTVL.

The gene calls are TRBV7-2 and TRBJ1-2; 8 positions match TRBD1. This CDR3 contains 13 residues. Trimming removed 5 bases from V and 4 bases from J; junction bases left unmatched: 3. Germline CDR1 SGHTA, CDR2 FQGNSA. This chain's CDR3 is CASSPTGVYGYTF. CDR3 bases: TGTGCCAGCAGCCCGACAGGGGTCTATGGCTACACCTTC. Using reference TRBV7-2 and TRBJ1-2 for the parts outside the CDR3, the full variable domain is GAGVSQSPSNKVTEKGKDVELRCDPISGHTALYWYRQSLGQGLEFLIYFQGNSAPDKSGLPSDRFSAERTGGSVSTLTIQRTQQEDSAVYLCASSPTGVYGYTFGSGTRLTVV.

The chain carries TRBV27 and TRBJ1-2, with TRBD1 as a possible D gene (6 bases). The CDR3 extends over 13 amino acids. Trimming removed 2 bases from V and 11 bases from J, with 15 bases in between. Germline V gives CDR1 MNHEY, CDR2 SMNVEV (reference sequence). The chain's CDR3 is CASSLTPTGSYTF. The CDR3, as DNA: TGTGCCAGCAGTTTAACGCCGACAGGCTCATACACCTTC.

This chain joins TRBV2 and TRBJ2-4; D is possibly TRBD1 (5 bases). V lost 2 bases and J lost 9, with 14 bases in between. The V gene's germline CDR1 is SNHLY and CDR2 FYNNEI. The CDR3 sequence is 14 residues long. The DNA of the CDR3 is TGTGCCAGCAGTGAAAAAGGGGCTCGTAGCATTCAGTACTTC. Encoded protein: CASSEKGARSIQYF. The full variable domain, its missing parts supplied by reference TRBV2 and TRBJ2-4, is EPEVTQTPSHQVTQMGQEVILRCVPISNHLYFYWYRQILGQKVEFLVSFYNNEISEKSEIFDDQFSVERPDGSNFTLKIRSTKLEDSAMYFCASSEKGARSIQYFGAGTRLSVL.

The chain joins TRBV6-5 to TRBJ2-2; D gene uncertain. CDR3 length: 15 residues. The germline V and J ends were trimmed by 1 base and 3 bases, with 9 bases remaining between them. Germline lookup yields CDR1 MNHEY and CDR2 SVGAGI. CDR3 in amino acids: CASSYWARHTGELFF. CDR3 nucleotides: TGTGCCAGCAGTTACTGGGCCAGACACACCGGGGAGCTGTTTTTT.

This sequence joins TRBV4-1 and TRBJ2-1; no firm D call. This CDR3 has 12 amino acids. CDR1 is MGHRA and CDR2 is YSYEKL in the germline V gene. V dropped 0 bases and J dropped 7 bases, with 4 bases sitting between them. The CDR3 reads CASSQDRNEQFF. The CDR3 DNA follows: TGCGCCAGCAGCCAAGACCGAAATGAGCAGTTCTTC.

This clone was observed once. The chain has TRBV5-1 and TRBJ1-2; no clear D gene. From germline, CDR1 is SGHRS and CDR2 YFSETQ. The length of the CDR3 is 16 residues. Between the trimmed V and J ends, which lost 2 bases and 0 bases, there was a span of 14 bases. CDR3 sequence: CASSLTGDTSNYGYTF. CDR3 sequence (DNA): TGCGCCAGCAGCTTAACCGGAGACACATCTAACTATGGCTACACCTTC.

The J gene is TRBJ2-1, the V gene TRBV4-2; TRBD2 matches at 12 bases. The V gene's germline CDR1 is LGHNA and CDR2 YNFKEQ. After removal of 3 bases from V and 7 bases from J, the junction contained 4 bases not matched to a gene. This CDR3 spans 15 amino acids. The CDR3 here is CASSQASGGGNEQFF. For the CDR3, the DNA is TGTGCCAGCAGCCAGGCTAGCGGGGGGGGGAATGAGCAGTTCTTC.

The chain joins TRBV30 to TRBJ2-1; 13 bases map to TRBD2. CDR1 and CDR2 (germline): GTSNPN, SVGIG (reference sequence). With V trimmed by 4 bases and J by 4 bases, 1 base remained unmatched. The CDR3 covers 14 residues. The CDR3 is CAWKTSGGYNEQFF. The CDR3 DNA follows: TGTGCCTGGAAGACTAGCGGGGGGTACAATGAGCAGTTCTTC.

The rearrangement links TRBV30 to TRBJ1-6; TRBD1 might be the D (5 bases). CDR1 is GTSNPN and CDR2 is SVGIG in the germline V gene (reference sequence). V was shortened by 1 base and J by 9 bases, with 13 bases between the two germline ends. The CDR3 extends over 14 amino acids. The CDR3 nucleotides are TGTGCCTGGAGTGCACAGGAGTGGGTTTCACCCCTCCACTTT. This gives the protein CAWSAQEWVSPLHF.